The 32 T cell receptor beta chains reported below all come from one sample, sequenced in a study of blood T cell repertoires in COVID-19. TCRdb keeps only in-frame clones here, not all; method: immunoSEQ multiplex PCR. The data hold 200,000 to 300,000 clones, with 82% observed a single time. Sequenced input: peripheral blood. These receptors all come from an older woman with acute or convalescent COVID-19.

The chain couples TRBV19 to TRBJ1-1, with TRBD1 matching 9 bases. The ends lost 7 bases at V and 4 bases at J; junction bases unmatched: 7. Germline CDR1 and CDR2: LNHDA and SQIVND (reference sequence). The CDR3 is 14 amino acids. CDR3 residues: CASKPGQGFTEAFF. The CDR3 DNA sequence: TGTGCCAGTAAACCGGGACAGGGTTTCACTGAAGCTTTCTTT.

The chain couples TRBV27 to TRBJ2-7; tentative D call: TRBD2 (6 bases). V was shortened by 4 bases and J by 0 bases, with 10 bases between the two germline ends. The CDR3 is 14 residues long. Looked up from germline, CDR1 is MNHEY and CDR2 is SMNVEV (reference sequence). The CDR3 spells CASSSWGVSYEQYF. DNA for the CDR3: TGTGCCAGCAGTTCATGGGGGGTCTCCTACGAGCAGTACTTC.

This clone was found once. This sequence joins TRBV6-4 and TRBJ2-2; the D gene is possibly TRBD1 (5 bases). Germline CDR1 MRHNA, CDR2 SNTAGT. The V and J ends lost 8 bases and 6 bases respectively, with 13 bases between them. The CDR3 runs 13 residues. CDR3 sequence reads: CASGSQGSGELFF. The CDR3 DNA sequence: TGTGCCAGCGGTTCCCAGGGTTCCGGGGAGCTGTTTTTT.

The V gene is TRBV5-4, the J gene TRBJ1-2; possible D gene TRBD1, 5 bases. The CDR3 extends over 13 amino acids. The V gene's germline CDR1 is SGHNT and CDR2 YYREEE (reference sequence). Trimming pared 3 bases from V and 2 bases from J, leaving 8 bases between. CDR3 region: CASSSDKNYGYTF. CDR3 coding DNA: TGTGCCAGCAGCTCGGACAAGAACTATGGCTACACCTTC. The full variable domain, its missing parts supplied by reference TRBV5-4 and TRBJ1-2, is ETGVTQSPTHLIKTRGQQVTLRCSSQSGHNTVSWYQQALGQGPQFIFQYYREEENGRGNFPPRFSGLQFPNYSSELNVNALELDDSALYLCASSSDKNYGYTFGSGTRLTVV.

The V gene is TRBV6-2 or TRBV6-3, the J gene TRBJ1-3; the D is unclear. The CDR3 covers 15 residues. V was trimmed by 4 bases and J by 0 bases, leaving 10 bases between them. Germline assignment: CDR1 MNHEY and CDR2 SVGEGT. The CDR3 nucleotides read TGTGCCAGCAGTTCGACTACAGCCTCTGGAAACACCATATATTTT. It codes for CASSSTTASGNTIYF.

The gene calls are TRBV3-1 (or the pseudogene TRBV3-2) and TRBJ2-1, with 8 bases aligning to TRBD2. CDR3 length: 13 amino acids. With V trimmed by 3 bases and J by 8 bases, 3 bases remained unmatched. CDR1 is LGHDT, CDR2 YNNKEL, per germline (reference sequence). The CDR3 nucleotides read TGTGCCAGCAGCCACTTACTAGCGGATGAGCAGTTCTTC. It yields the protein CASSHLLADEQFF.

This clone has just one count. The rearrangement joins TRBV3-1 (or the pseudogene TRBV3-2) to TRBJ1-2; a weak D match, TRBD1 (5 bases). The CDR3 covers 14 residues. Trimming shortened V by 4 bases and J by 8 bases, and 17 bases separated the two germline ends. The germline CDR1 and CDR2 sequences are LGHDT and YNNKEL (reference sequence). The CDR3: CASSRAQGSRGYTF. The DNA of the CDR3 is TGTGCCAGCAGCCGCGCGCAGGGCTCGCGGGGCTACACCTTC.

The chain links TRBV28 to TRBJ2-2; TRBD2 aligns across 11 bases. Germline lookup yields CDR1 MDHEN and CDR2 SYDVKM. This CDR3 has 17 amino acids. The ends lost 3 bases at V and 5 bases at J; junction bases unmatched: 8. CDR3 DNA: TGTGCCAGCAGTTTGAGGCTAGCGGGGGGTCGAACCGGGGAGCTGTTTTTT. It codes for CASSLRLAGGRTGELFF.

This chain uses TRBV3-1 (or the pseudogene TRBV3-2) with TRBJ2-7; possible D gene TRBD1, 6 bases. From germline, CDR1 is LGHDT and CDR2 YNNKEL (reference sequence). The length of the CDR3 is 14 residues. V was pared by 1 base and J by 2 bases, with 9 bases between. CDR3 residues: CASSQGTVPYEQYF. The CDR3 DNA reads as TGTGCCAGCAGCCAAGGGACAGTCCCCTACGAGCAGTACTTC.

This chain connects TRBV11-2 to TRBJ2-1; D may be TRBD2 (6 bases). V was clipped by 5 bases and J by 10 bases, with 15 bases between them. From germline, CDR1 is SGHAT and CDR2 FQNNGV. The CDR3 has 13 residues. CDR3 protein: CASSTGRAGEQFF. In DNA form, the CDR3 reads TGTGCCAGCAGCACGGGAAGGGCGGGGGAGCAGTTCTTC.

The chain links TRBV3-1 (or the pseudogene TRBV3-2) to TRBJ2-1; 11 nucleotides match TRBD1. The CDR3 contains 15 residues. Germline trimming cut 4 bases from V and 6 bases from J; bases unmatched to any gene: 5. The germline V gene encodes CDR1 LGHDT and CDR2 YNNKEL (reference sequence). CDR3 nucleotide sequence: TGTGCCAGCAGCCCTACCGGGACAGGGGGCAATGAGCAGTTCTTC. This translates into CASSPTGTGGNEQFF.

The V gene is TRBV5-4, the J gene TRBJ1-4, with 10 bases matching TRBD1. The trim removed 0 bases at V and 8 bases at J, leaving 4 bases unmatched. The CDR3 loop spans 15 amino acids. CDR1 and CDR2 (germline): SGHNT, YYREEE (reference sequence). Here the CDR3 reads CASSLAGTGEEKLFF. CDR3 sequence (DNA): TGTGCCAGCAGCTTGGCCGGGACAGGGGAAGAAAAACTGTTTTTT.

This clone came up once. J is TRBJ1-6 and V is TRBV6-5; no clear D gene. Germline V gene lookup returns CDR1 MNHEY and CDR2 SVGAGI. This CDR3 has 12 amino acids. Between the trimmed V and J ends, which lost 8 bases and 12 bases, there was a span of 14 bases. The CDR3: CASEADTKPLHF. The CDR3 DNA reads TGTGCCAGCGAAGCAGATACTAAACCCCTCCACTTT.

This sequence joins TRBV2 and TRBJ1-4; possible D gene TRBD1, 5 bases. CDR1 is SNHLY and CDR2 is FYNNEI in the germline V gene. The CDR3 runs 15 residues. V was trimmed by 5 bases and J by 6 bases, leaving 16 bases between them. DNA for the CDR3: TGTGCCAGCAGTTCGACTGATCTCAGGGATGAAAAACTGTTTTTT. Amino acid sequence: CASSSTDLRDEKLFF. Looking up the rest from reference TRBV2 and TRBJ1-4 gives the full variable domain: EPEVTQTPSHQVTQMGQEVILRCVPISNHLYFYWYRQILGQKVEFLVSFYNNEISEKSEIFDDQFSVERPDGSNFTLKIRSTKLEDSAMYFCASSSTDLRDEKLFFGSGTQLSVL.

The V gene is TRBV3-1 (or the pseudogene TRBV3-2), the J gene TRBJ1-2; 8 bases agree with TRBD1. The CDR3 runs to 15 residues. CDR1 LGHDT and CDR2 YNNKEL come from the germline V gene (reference sequence). Unmatched junction bases numbered 10, after V lost 4 bases and J lost 6 bases. The CDR3 DNA follows: TGTGCCAGCAGCCTCCTGTCAGGGGGCAGAAATGGCTACACCTTC. Amino acid sequence: CASSLLSGGRNGYTF.

The chain joins TRBV2 to TRBJ2-5, with a possible D match to TRBD1 (6 bases). The ends were cut back, 4 bases at V and 2 bases at J, with 14 bases in the middle. Per the germline V gene, CDR1 is SNHLY and CDR2 is FYNNEI. The length of the CDR3 is 15 residues. CDR3 protein: CASSGIQGLQETQYF. The CDR3 DNA is TGTGCCAGCAGTGGGATTCAGGGGCTTCAAGAGACCCAGTACTTC.

The genes are TRBV11-3 and TRBJ1-3; TRBD1 might be the D (5 bases). Deletions cut 3 bases from V and 3 bases from J, with 9 bases between. CDR1 is SGHNT and CDR2 is YENEEA in the germline V gene. The CDR3 has 14 amino acids. The CDR3 nucleotides read TGTGCCAGCAGCTTCGGGGGAAGTGGAAACACCATATATTTT. Translation gives CASSFGGSGNTIYF.

The chain has TRBV15 and TRBJ1-3; no definite D call. CDR3 length: 13 amino acids. V gave up 2 bases and J gave up 4 bases, with 6 bases separating them. In germline, CDR1 is LNHNV, CDR2 YYDKDF (reference sequence). CDR3 in DNA: TGTGCCACCAGCAGACAGAGGGGAAACACCATATATTTT. This sequence encodes CATSRQRGNTIYF.

This sequence joins TRBV10-3 and TRBJ1-5; TRBD1 agrees at 9 bases. CDR1 is ENHRY, CDR2 SYGVKD, per germline. V was pared by 3 bases and J by 1 base, with 1 base of the junction left unmatched. The CDR3 consists of 15 residues. This CDR3 is CAISETGGSNQPQHF. As DNA, the CDR3 is TGTGCCATCAGTGAAACAGGGGGCAGCAATCAGCCCCAGCATTTT.

The chain combines TRBV11-2 with TRBJ1-2, with D tentatively TRBD1 (5 bases). The V and J ends lost 5 bases and 4 bases respectively, with 14 bases between them. Germline V gene lookup returns CDR1 SGHAT and CDR2 FQNNGV. The CDR3 has 14 amino acids. Here the CDR3 DNA reads TGTGCCAGCAGCCCTGGGGGGGGTCCCTATGGCTACACCTTC. Residues: CASSPGGGPYGYTF. Variable domain in full (rest from reference TRBV11-2 and TRBJ1-2): EAGVAQSPRYKIIEKRQSVAFWCNPISGHATLYWYQQILGQGPKLLIQFQNNGVVDDSQLPKDRFSAERLKGVDSTLKIQPAKLEDSAVYLCASSPGGGPYGYTFGSGTRLTVV.

The V gene is TRBV7-2, the J gene TRBJ2-7; a weak D match, TRBD1 (6 bases). Trimming removed 3 bases at V and 3 bases at J, with 15 bases between. The CDR3 consists of 15 residues. Germline lookup yields CDR1 SGHTA and CDR2 FQGNSA. The CDR3: CASSLSRGNLYEQYF. CDR3 nucleotide sequence: TGTGCCAGCAGCTTGAGCAGGGGCAACCTCTACGAGCAGTACTTC. Supplemented by reference TRBV7-2 and TRBJ2-7, the full variable domain reads GAGVSQSPSNKVTEKGKDVELRCDPISGHTALYWYRQSLGQGLEFLIYFQGNSAPDKSGLPSDRFSAERTGGSVSTLTIQRTQQEDSAVYLCASSLSRGNLYEQYFGPGTRLTVT.

This chain uses TRBV15 with TRBJ1-3; D call uncertain. V lost 0 bases, J lost 0 bases, and 9 bases lay in between. The germline CDR1 and CDR2 sequences are LNHNV and YYDKDF (reference sequence). The CDR3 contains 16 residues. This chain's CDR3 is CATSREAGSSGNTIYF. CDR3 sequence (DNA): TGTGCCACCAGCAGAGAGGCGGGTAGCTCTGGAAACACCATATATTTT.

The J gene is TRBJ2-3, the V gene TRBV4-3; D remains unclear. The CDR3 loop spans 16 amino acids. Deletions cut 0 bases from V and 8 bases from J, with 18 bases between. CDR1 and CDR2 from the germline V gene are LGHNA and YSLEER. CDR3 DNA: TGCGCCAGCAGCCAAGAAACAACCGCCGGGTCGGGTACGCAGTATTTT. Translating it yields CASSQETTAGSGTQYF.

To note about this clone: Distinct nucleotide sequences in the sample also encode this CDR3. The chain recombines TRBV4-2 with TRBJ2-7; TRBD1 aligns across 8 bases. The CDR3 loop spans 14 amino acids. CDR1 and CDR2 (germline): LGHNA, YNFKEQ. Losses at the gene ends were 4 bases for V and 4 bases for J; bases not matched to a gene: 6. The CDR3 DNA follows: TGTGCCAGCAGCCCCGGGACAGGAAGATACGAGCAGTACTTC. It encodes CASSPGTGRYEQYF.

The chain has TRBV27 and TRBJ1-5; D perhaps matches TRBD1 (6 bases). V shed 5 bases and J shed 6 bases, with 20 bases lying between them. The CDR3 extends over 16 amino acids. CDR1 MNHEY and CDR2 SMNVEV come from the germline V gene (reference sequence). This CDR3 is CASSPTYRASRQPQHF. The CDR3 bases are TGTGCCAGCAGTCCGACTTACAGGGCTTCACGTCAGCCCCAGCATTTT.

The chain recombines TRBV4-3 with TRBJ1-1; a weak D match, TRBD1 (5 bases). Germline values: CDR1 LGHNA, CDR2 YSLEER. V gave up 1 base and J gave up 6 bases, with 12 bases separating them. The CDR3 totals 14 residues. The CDR3 reads CASSQVKGVAEAFF. CDR3 coding DNA: TGCGCCAGCAGCCAAGTTAAAGGGGTCGCTGAAGCTTTCTTT.

The chain has TRBV6-2 or TRBV6-3 and TRBJ2-1; D is unresolved. Trimming shortened V by 4 bases and J by 5 bases, and 6 bases separated the two germline ends. CDR3 length: 12 residues. Germline loops: CDR1 MNHEY, CDR2 SVGEGT. The DNA for the CDR3 is TGTGCCAGCAGTTCCCGGGACAATGAGCAGTTCTTC. Translated: CASSSRDNEQFF.

The genes are TRBV6-5 and TRBJ2-4; 7 nucleotides match TRBD2. With V trimmed by 4 bases and J by 0 bases, 6 bases remained unmatched. The CDR3 length is 16 residues. The germline gives CDR1 MNHEY, CDR2 SVGAGI. CDR3 amino acids: CASSFGGTLAKNIQYF. Written as DNA, the CDR3 is TGTGCCAGCAGTTTCGGGGGGACTCTAGCCAAAAACATTCAGTACTTC.

In DNA, the CDR3 is TGCGCCAGCAGCTTGGGGGGCACCTTGAACACTGAAGCTTTCTTT. Translated, it gives CASSLGGTLNTEAFF. The J gene is TRBJ1-1, the V gene TRBV5-1; D is perhaps TRBD1 (5 bases). Germline CDR1 SGHRS, CDR2 YFSETQ. Trimming pared 0 bases from V and 0 bases from J, leaving 9 bases between. The CDR3 consists of 15 residues.

This chain uses TRBV6-5 with TRBJ1-2, with D possibly matching TRBD1 (5 bases). This CDR3 is built from 14 residues. From germline, CDR1 is MNHEY and CDR2 SVGAGI. With 0 bases removed from V and 4 bases from J, the gap between germline ends came to 9 bases. The CDR3 nucleotides read TGTGCCAGCAGTTACTCGGTACAGGCCTATGGCTACACCTTC. Residues: CASSYSVQAYGYTF.

This chain joins TRBV5-1 and TRBJ1-5; 7 nucleotides match TRBD1. V trimming: 7 bases; J trimming: 0 bases; junction bases outside the gene matches: 10. The length of the CDR3 is 16 residues. The V gene's germline CDR1 is SGHRS and CDR2 YFSETQ. The CDR3 DNA reads as TGCGCCAGCCGACAGGGCGGCCCATATAGCAATCAGCCCCAGCATTTT. Translating it yields CASRQGGPYSNQPQHF.

The CDR3 DNA follows: TGTGCCAGCAGCCCCCTCGTGAACACTGAAGCTTTCTTT. Encoded protein: CASSPLVNTEAFF. This chain links TRBV7-2 with TRBJ1-1; D gene uncertain. CDR1 SGHTA and CDR2 FQGNSA come from the germline V gene. The V end was cut by 5 bases, the J end by 0 bases, with 7 bases between. The length of the CDR3 is 13 residues. Using reference TRBV7-2 and TRBJ1-1 for the parts outside the CDR3, the full variable domain is GAGVSQSPSNKVTEKGKDVELRCDPISGHTALYWYRQSLGQGLEFLIYFQGNSAPDKSGLPSDRFSAERTGGSVSTLTIQRTQQEDSAVYLCASSPLVNTEAFFGQGTRLTVV.